Listed here is a single TCR beta chain. Its antigen is as yet unknown. The CDR3 is 15 amino acids. Trimming pared 3 bases from V and 0 bases from J, leaving 9 bases between. CDR1 and CDR2 from the germline V gene are KGHSH and LQKENI. The entry originates in a study of cytomegalovirus exposure and HLA in healthy donors. On the study more broadly: Among the approximately 400 genotyped donors, 65% to 85% were placed in the Caucasian-associated ancestry cluster. General study points: The dataset shows that most TCR sequences were rare, while some public TCRs occurred in many donors.

It was with 60 Vbeta and 13 Jbeta primers that the PCR ran. Repertoires were generated with immunoSEQ multiplex PCR, while TCRdb's copy carries only in-frame clones and drops some. The sample holds under 150,000 clones; 78% are singletons and the top ten take approximately 5.6%. This clonotype originated in a woman in her forties in good health and CMV-seropositive. Sequencing was performed on PBMCs. V is TRBV18 and J is TRBJ2-4, with unresolved D. CDR3 amino acids: CASSPTEIAKNIQYF. CDR3 DNA sequence: TGTGCCAGCTCACCCACAGAAATAGCCAAAAACATTCAGTACTTC.